This entry lists 20 T cell receptor beta chains sequenced from one sample in a study of shared clonotypes between healthy human individuals. Profiling relied on immunoSEQ multiplex PCR, and the TCRdb table lists in-frame clones only, not all of them. The sample contains around 690,000 clones, about 92% of which appear only once. Sequencing was done on a sample of memory CD8+ T cells from PBMCs. The subset: CD45RO+ cells pooled with CCR7-negative TemRA cells. Receptors were obtained from a young man in good health. Some clones in this sample may be carry-over from other donors' samples.

The chain employs TRBV6-5 and TRBJ1-1, with D possibly TRBD1 on 6 matching bases. CDR3 length equals 15 residues. Trimming took off 2 bases at V and 3 bases at J, with 13 bases between the two ends. Per the germline V gene, CDR1 is MNHEY and CDR2 is SVGAGI. CDR3 DNA sequence: TGTGCCAGCAGTTACGGGCAGGGGCCGTACACTGAAGCTTTCTTT. Translation: CASSYGQGPYTEAFF.

The chain has TRBV30 and TRBJ2-5; D could derive from TRBD1 or TRBD2 (5 bases each). TRBJ2-7 explains the end of the DNA better; the J call may be wrong. The germline CDR1 and CDR2 sequences are GTSNPN and SVGIG (reference sequence). CDR3 length: 12 amino acids. CDR3 sequence (DNA): TGTGCCTGGAGTGGGGGACCGTACGAGCAGTACTTC. Translated, it gives CAWSGGPYEQYF.

In its sample, this clone was seen once. The CDR3 region is CASSPSMDGNTIYF. In nucleotides, the CDR3 is TGTGCCAGCAGCCCATCTATGGACGGAAACACCATATATTTT. This chain uses TRBV7-9 with TRBJ1-3; D remains ambiguous. This CDR3 is built from 14 residues. The V gene's germline CDR1 is SEHNR and CDR2 FQNEAQ (reference sequence). V lost 5 bases, J lost 4 bases, and 12 bases lay in between.

This clone was seen only a few times. J is TRBJ2-3 and V is TRBV7-9; possibly TRBD2 for D (5 bases). Trimming left V 5 bases short and J 1 base short, with 10 bases between. The V gene's germline CDR1 is SEHNR and CDR2 FQNEAQ (reference sequence). CDR3 length: 14 residues. For the CDR3, the DNA is TGTGCCAGCAGCGATAAACTAGGCACAGATACGCAGTATTTT. This codes for CASSDKLGTDTQYF. Full variable domain (missing parts from reference TRBV7-9 and TRBJ2-3): DTGVSQNPRHKITKRGQNVTFRCDPISEHNRLYWYRQTLGQGPEFLTYFQNEAQLEKSRLLSDRFSAERPKGSFSTLEIQRTEQGDSAMYLCASSDKLGTDTQYFGPGTRLTVL.

In this sample, this clone turned up a few times. The chain couples TRBV4-1 to TRBJ1-1, with TRBD1 matching over 7 bases. Germline CDR1 and CDR2: MGHRA and YSYEKL. V was pared by 2 bases and J by 4 bases, with 4 bases of the junction left unmatched. The CDR3 has 14 residues. The chain's CDR3 is CASSQRQGITEAFF. The CDR3 DNA follows: TGCGCCAGCAGCCAAAGACAGGGAATCACTGAAGCTTTCTTT.

The V gene is TRBV9, the J gene TRBJ2-7, with 8 bases matching TRBD1. Germline assignment: CDR1 SGDLS and CDR2 YYNGEE. The CDR3 is 13 residues long. The junction had 3 bases not matched to a gene; V was cut back by 4 bases and J by 3 bases. Here the CDR3 DNA reads TGTGCCAGCAGCACGGACAGGGACTACGAGCAGTACTTC. Protein product: CASSTDRDYEQYF.

The rearrangement links TRBV7-9 to TRBJ2-7, with unresolved D. CDR3 length equals 12 residues. Germline-derived CDR1 and CDR2 are SEHNR and FQNEAQ (reference sequence). The V end was cut by 2 bases, the J end by 2 bases, with 4 bases between. CDR3: CASSLSAYEQYF. DNA of the CDR3: TGTGCCAGCAGCTTATCGGCCTACGAGCAGTACTTC.

This clone has only a few counts. This chain connects TRBV19 to TRBJ1-1, with 10 bases fitting TRBD1. The CDR3 has 14 residues. V lost 6 bases to trimming and J lost 4 bases; unmatched junction nucleotides: 5. Germline CDR1 LNHDA, CDR2 SQIVND (reference sequence). CDR3 loop: CASRPGQGTTEAFF. CDR3 coding DNA: TGTGCCAGTAGGCCGGGACAGGGGACCACTGAAGCTTTCTTT.

The J gene is TRBJ2-7, the V gene TRBV29-1, with 12 positions matching TRBD2. Germline V gene sequence: CDR1 SQVTM, CDR2 ANQGSEA. The CDR3 runs 13 residues. V lost 7 bases, J lost 6 bases, and 7 bases stayed unmatched. The CDR3 is CSALAGGPLEQYF. The CDR3 bases are TGCAGCGCCCTAGCGGGAGGGCCCCTCGAGCAGTACTTC.

In regard to this clone: At one of its ends the junction is not consistent with the germline gene, which may arise from a read error. The chain is built from TRBV19 and TRBJ2-7; 8 nucleotides match TRBD2. CDR3 size: 13 residues. Per germline, CDR1 LNHDA and CDR2 SQIVND (reference sequence). The CDR3 loop reads CASSTLLAASFSF. The CDR3 DNA follows: TGTGCCAGTAGTACCCTACTAGCGGCTAGCTTCTCCTTC. The complete variable domain, with remaining parts taken from reference TRBV19 and TRBJ2-7, reads DGGITQSPKYLFRKEGQNVTLSCEQNLNHDAMYWYRQDPGQGLRLIYYSQIVNDFQKGDIAEGYSVSREKKESFPLTVTSAQKNPTAFYLCASSTLLAASFSFGPGTRLTVT.

The rearrangement joins TRBV30 to TRBJ2-1, with D perhaps matching TRBD2 (6 bases). V was pared by 1 base and J by 4 bases, with 17 bases between. This CDR3 contains 16 residues. CDR1 and CDR2 (germline): GTSNPN, SVGIG (reference sequence). Here the CDR3 reads CAWSAAGPSWYNEQFF. DNA for the CDR3: TGTGCCTGGAGTGCCGCGGGACCTAGCTGGTACAATGAGCAGTTCTTC.

V gene TRBV7-9 combines with J gene TRBJ2-1, with D perhaps being TRBD1 or TRBD2 (5 bases each). The length of the CDR3 is 15 residues. With 2 bases removed from V and 2 bases from J, the gap between germline ends came to 10 bases. Germline V CDR1 and CDR2: SEHNR, FQNEAQ (reference sequence). The CDR3 coding sequence is TGTGCCAGCAGCTTACCCCTGGGGGCCTACAATGAGCAGTTCTTC. Protein sequence: CASSLPLGAYNEQFF.

This chain links TRBV12-5 with TRBJ1-1; D possibly corresponds to TRBD1 (5 bases). The CDR3 is 15 residues long. The germline V gene encodes CDR1 LGHNT and CDR2 FRNRAP. With 3 bases removed from V and 4 bases from J, the gap between germline ends came to 15 bases. As DNA, the CDR3 is TGTGCTAGTGGTTTTACGACCGGGGCCGGCACTGAAGCTTTCTTT. Translated: CASGFTTGAGTEAFF.

The chain carries TRBV10-3 and TRBJ1-5; 8 nucleotides align to TRBD1. The CDR3 loop spans 15 amino acids. The ends lost 6 bases at V and 4 bases at J; junction bases unmatched: 8. The germline V gene encodes CDR1 ENHRY and CDR2 SYGVKD. CDR3 in DNA: TGTGCCATCAGCCACGGACAGGGCCCGAATCAGCCCCAGCATTTT. As protein: CAISHGQGPNQPQHF.

Worth noting for this clone: This sample also contains other DNA sequences that code for the same CDR3. The rearrangement links TRBV7-9 to TRBJ2-7; D gene ambiguous. Looked up from germline, CDR1 is SEHNR and CDR2 is FQNEAQ (reference sequence). There are 11 residues in the CDR3. Trimming removed 5 bases at V and 3 bases at J, with 5 bases between. Written as DNA, the CDR3 is TGTGCCAGCAGCCTCATCTACGAGCAGTACTTC. It codes for CASSLIYEQYF.

In this sample, this clone turned up once. The chain employs TRBV28 and TRBJ2-5; D may be TRBD2 (5 bases). The germline CDR1 and CDR2 sequences are MDHEN and SYDVKM. The CDR3 is 16 residues long. V was cut by 6 bases and J by 5 bases, with 22 bases left in between. The CDR3 DNA sequence: TGTGCCAGCAGCCACCTTAGGGAGCGGCCGGGGGAGACCCAGTACTTC. This sequence encodes CASSHLRERPGETQYF.

V gene TRBV11-2 combines with J gene TRBJ2-5; D ambiguous. Germline CDR1 is SGHAT and CDR2 is FQNNGV. This CDR3 spans 14 amino acids. V shed 5 bases and J shed 1 base, with 11 bases lying between them. CDR3: CASSLNPAQETQYF. The CDR3 DNA follows: TGTGCCAGCAGCCTCAACCCGGCCCAAGAGACCCAGTACTTC. Drawing the rest from reference TRBV11-2 and TRBJ2-5, the complete variable domain is EAGVAQSPRYKIIEKRQSVAFWCNPISGHATLYWYQQILGQGPKLLIQFQNNGVVDDSQLPKDRFSAERLKGVDSTLKIQPAKLEDSAVYLCASSLNPAQETQYFGPGTRLLVL.

The V and J genes are TRBV28 and TRBJ2-1, with a possible D match to TRBD1 (5 bases). V shed 6 bases and J shed 2 bases, with 17 bases lying between them. CDR1 and CDR2 from the germline V gene are MDHEN and SYDVKM. This CDR3 has 16 amino acids. CDR3 bases: TGTGCCAGCAGCGGACACCCCTTGCCCCCCTACAATGAGCAGTTCTTC. It encodes CASSGHPLPPYNEQFF.

The rearrangement joins TRBV19 to TRBJ2-7; possible D gene TRBD2, 6 bases. V shed 3 bases and J shed 1 base, with 13 bases lying between them. Germline V gives CDR1 LNHDA, CDR2 SQIVND (reference sequence). The CDR3 is 15 amino acids. CDR3 DNA: TGTGCCAGTAGTATTGGAGGGGTAGGTTCCTACGAGCAGTACTTC. It codes for CASSIGGVGSYEQYF.

The rearrangement links TRBV4-3 to TRBJ2-3; the D gene is possibly TRBD1 (6 bases). This CDR3 has 15 amino acids. Trimming left V 0 bases short and J 2 bases short, with 9 bases between. In germline, CDR1 is LGHNA, CDR2 YSLEER. The DNA for the CDR3 is TGCGCCAGCAGCCAAGACAGGGGTTACACAGATACGCAGTATTTT. Translation gives CASSQDRGYTDTQYF.